This TCR beta chain is drawn from a study of tumor and adjacent non-tumor tissue in lung cancer. The template was RNA from unsorted bulk tissue. Three rounds of nested PCR, following a modified ARM-PCR protocol, produced the TCRbeta library. Via MiXCR, TCRdb re-called the multiplex PCR reads, giving one row per CDR3 protein. This sample carries fewer than 85,000 distinct CDR3 sequences, 75% to 90% of them seen once, and the ten largest clones take 13%. Turning to this clonotype: The junction shows a germline mismatch at one end, possibly a read error.

This receptor was obtained from a woman between 50 and 59 years old with non-small cell lung cancer. The specimen was lung tumor tissue.

The CDR3 spells CDSSTGSGCTF. Here the CDR3 DNA reads TGTGACAGCAGTACAGGTTCTGGCTGCACCTTC. V gene TRBV12-3 or TRBV12-4 combines with J gene TRBJ1-2; D is possibly TRBD1 (5 bases). The CDR3 sequence is 11 residues long.